The 28 T cell receptor beta chains given below trace back to one sample, sequenced in a study of blood T cells in healthy people across ages (dated by TCRdb to about 2015). The method behind the library was 5' RACE. A second PCR of roughly 6 to 11 cycles was run with a J-beta primer mix and a sample-barcoded 5' primer. TCRdb itself trimmed the public reads at Q25 with fastp, ran MiXCR and retained productive beta chains. Rows are unified per CDR3 protein, each entry keeping the most common DNA and genes. This sample has fewer than 2 million distinct CDR3 sequences in its table, and about two fifths of those were observed once. The ten largest clones add up to about 23% of the sample. Material: blood. The receptors were gathered from a human donor in good health.

This sequence joins TRBV4-2 and TRBJ1-5, with 7 bases matching TRBD1. CDR1 and CDR2 (germline): LGHNA, YNFKEQ. CDR3 size: 16 residues. The V gene end was trimmed by 1 base and the J gene end by 2 bases; junction bases not matched to a gene: 5. The CDR3 here is CASSQVFGQGNQPQHF. The CDR3 nucleotides read TGTGCCAGCAGCCAAGTATTCGGACAGGGCAATCAGCCCCAGCATTTT.

This clonotype showed up just a few times. The rearrangement joins TRBV29-1 to TRBJ1-2, with D tentatively TRBD1 (5 bases). The V gene lost 1 base and the J gene lost 4 bases, with 10 bases spanning the gap. In germline, CDR1 is SQVTM, CDR2 ANQGSEA. The CDR3 is 13 residues long. The CDR3 sequence: CSVEVGDLYGYTF. In DNA, the CDR3 is TGCAGCGTTGAAGTAGGGGACCTCTATGGCTACACCTTC.

This clonotype was picked up a small number of times. The chain has TRBV7-2 and TRBJ2-5; D gene uncertain. The CDR3 totals 12 residues. Germline assignment: CDR1 SGHTA and CDR2 FQGNSA. The germline V and J ends were trimmed by 5 bases and 7 bases, with 11 bases remaining between them. CDR3 coding DNA: TGTGCCAGCAGCGCCAGATACGGGACCCAGTACTTC. This gives the protein CASSARYGTQYF.

There are a few counts of this clonotype. The CDR3 loop reads CASSLSGGAVTQYF. The CDR3 region has the DNA TGTGCCAGCAGTTTAAGTGGAGGGGCTGTGACCCAGTACTTC. The V gene is TRBV6-2 or TRBV6-3, the J gene TRBJ2-5, with D perhaps matching TRBD2 (6 bases). Trimming took 4 bases from V and 7 from J, leaving 16 bases between them. Germline V gives CDR1 MNHEY, CDR2 SVGEGT. CDR3 size: 14 residues.

This clonotype showed up just a few times. J is TRBJ2-1 and V is TRBV29-1, with 11 bases fitting TRBD2. This CDR3 has 15 amino acids. From germline, CDR1 is SQVTM and CDR2 ANQGSEA. With V trimmed by 7 bases and J by 4 bases, 9 bases remained unmatched. CDR3 nucleotides: TGCAGCGCTGCCAAGGGACTAGCGGTTTACAATGAGCAGTTCTTC. Amino acid sequence: CSAAKGLAVYNEQFF.

The chain joins TRBV3-1 to TRBJ1-2; D might be TRBD1 (6 bases). Germline lookup yields CDR1 LGHDT and CDR2 YNNKEL (reference sequence). The CDR3 consists of 16 residues. Trimming removed 0 bases from V and 5 bases from J, with 16 bases in between. DNA of the CDR3: TGTGCCAGCAGCCAAGAAATAGGACAGTCGGCTTATGGCTACACCTTC. It specifies CASSQEIGQSAYGYTF.

The CDR3 nucleotides read TGTGCCAGCAGTTTGAATGGTCGAGGCGGGGGCTACGAGCAGTACTTC. The encoded protein is CASSLNGRGGGYEQYF. This chain uses TRBV28 with TRBJ2-7; 7 bases are shared with TRBD2. The germline gives CDR1 MDHEN, CDR2 SYDVKM. The CDR3 length is 16 residues. V was pared by 3 bases and J by 3 bases, with 11 bases of the junction left unmatched.

This chain connects TRBV9 to TRBJ2-5, with D uncertain. The end of the DNA aligns better with TRBJ2-1, so the J call may be wrong. Germline CDR1 SGDLS, CDR2 YYNGEE. The CDR3 length is 14 residues. CDR3 DNA: TGTGCCAGCAGCGTAGAGGGTCAGGAAGAGACCCAGTTCTTC. This sequence encodes CASSVEGQEETQFF.

The chain couples TRBV25-1 to TRBJ2-1, with a possible D match to TRBD1 (6 bases). Germline V gene lookup returns CDR1 MGHDK and CDR2 SYGVNS. V dropped 3 bases and J dropped 7 bases, with 13 bases sitting between them. The CDR3 is 14 amino acids. The CDR3 coding sequence is TGTGCCAGCAGTGACTTCCACAGGGATAATGAGCAGTTCTTC. Protein sequence: CASSDFHRDNEQFF.

Comments on this clonotype: The junction and the germline gene differ at one end; a read error may be behind it. The V gene is TRBV4-1, the J gene TRBJ2-5; possible D gene TRBD2, 5 bases. The closer fit of TRBJ2-7 to the DNA end suggests the J call may be wrong. Germline V gene lookup returns CDR1 MGHRA and CDR2 YSYEKL. The CDR3 contains 16 residues. CDR3 loop: CASGQEGSGLIGEQYF. DNA of the CDR3: TGCGCCAGCGGCCAAGAGGGCTCCGGACTTATCGGCGAGCAGTACTTC.

As regards this clonotype: An end of the junction does not agree with germline; a read error may underlie this. The gene calls are TRBV5-6 and TRBJ1-4; D remains ambiguous. The germline CDR1 and CDR2 sequences are SGHDT and YYEEEE. The CDR3 runs to 15 residues. The CDR3 DNA sequence: TGTGCCAGCAGCTTGGATCAGGCAACTAACGAAAAACTGTTTTTT. This codes for CASSLDQATNEKLFF.

In its sample, this clonotype was seen a few times. The chain carries TRBV12-3 or TRBV12-4 and TRBJ1-5; D unresolved. Trimming cost V 7 bases and J 5 bases, with 9 bases left between them. CDR3 length equals 12 residues. Written as DNA, the CDR3 is TGTGCCAGCACCGAGGGCTATCAGCCCCAGCATTTT. This encodes CASTEGYQPQHF.

The chain has TRBV20-1 and TRBJ1-1; no reliable D call. Per germline, CDR1 DFQATT and CDR2 SNEGSKA (reference sequence). The CDR3 covers 11 residues. V lost 2 bases and J lost 10, with 11 bases in between. The CDR3 DNA follows: TGCAGTGCTAGAATAGCCGCGTCAGCTTTCTTT. It codes for CSARIAASAFF.

In its sample, this clonotype was seen a few times. The chain uses TRBV5-6 and TRBJ2-5; D is uncertain. Germline loops: CDR1 SGHDT, CDR2 YYEEEE. The CDR3 spans 15 residues. Between the trimmed V and J ends, which lost 1 base and 1 base, there was a span of 11 bases. CDR3 amino acids: CASSLNLGTQETQYF. The DNA of the CDR3 is TGTGCCAGCAGCTTGAATTTGGGTACCCAAGAGACCCAGTACTTC.

J is TRBJ2-5 and V is TRBV6-1; 7 bases fit TRBD1. CDR1 and CDR2 from the germline V gene are MNHNS and SASEGT. This CDR3 region has 13 residues. Trimming took 6 bases from V and 11 from J; bases not matched to a gene: 12. CDR3 sequence: CASSTGQAGEQYF. CDR3 DNA: TGTGCCAGCAGCACCGGACAGGCTGGAGAGCAGTACTTC.

The V gene is TRBV12-3 or TRBV12-4, the J gene TRBJ2-7; TRBD1 aligns across 11 bases. V gave up 7 bases and J gave up 3 bases; unmatched junction bases: 11. The CDR3 contains 16 residues. The CDR3 bases are TGTGCCAGCACCATACTCCGGGGGACAGGGGGCTACGAGCAGTACTTC. It yields the protein CASTILRGTGGYEQYF.

Concerning this clonotype: One end of the junction does not line up with germline, which may come from a read error. The J gene is TRBJ2-4, the V gene TRBV7-7, with D possibly being TRBD1 or TRBD2 (7 bases each). The CDR3 sequence is 16 residues long. Germline-derived CDR1 and CDR2 are SSHAT and FNYEAQ (reference sequence). This CDR3 is CASSVSPGGANNEQYF. The CDR3, as DNA: TGTGCTAGCAGCGTCTCTCCAGGGGGGGCAAACAATGAGCAGTACTTC.

Concerning this clonotype itself: A read error is possible here, since a much larger clone lies one base away. The V call is TRBV7-9, the J call TRBJ2-6; possible D gene TRBD2, 5 bases. The CDR3 contains 14 residues. V was cut by 7 bases and J by 0 bases, with 7 bases left in between. Germline V lookup: CDR1 SEHNR, CDR2 FQNEAQ (reference sequence). The CDR3 spells CASIRDSGANVLTF. DNA of the CDR3: TGTGCCAGCATCCGGGACTCTGGGGCCAACGTCCTGACTTTC.

This clonotype was counted between two and nine times. The chain employs TRBV7-3 and TRBJ1-6; no clear D. The V end lost 4 bases, the J end lost 9 bases, and 25 bases lay between the germline ends. Germline CDR1 SGHTA, CDR2 FQGTGA. The CDR3 consists of 18 residues. The CDR3 nucleotides are TGTGCCAGCAGCTCCTACCCCCTGGACGGATCTGAGAGTTCACCCCTCCACTTT. Amino acid sequence: CASSSYPLDGSESSPLHF.

This clonotype has only a few counts. This chain uses TRBV29-1 with TRBJ2-3; D gene unclear. The CDR3 runs 12 residues. V lost 4 bases and J 3 bases, leaving 8 bases between the germline ends. Germline V gene sequence: CDR1 SQVTM, CDR2 ANQGSEA. CDR3 in amino acids: CSVVEGTDTQYF. The CDR3 nucleotides read TGCAGCGTTGTGGAAGGGACAGATACGCAGTATTTT.

The chain has TRBV28 and TRBJ2-2; D unresolved. V was cut by 7 bases and J by 4 bases, with 10 bases left in between. Germline V lookup: CDR1 MDHEN, CDR2 SYDVKM. This CDR3 contains 13 residues. The CDR3 protein is CASIMPGTGELFF. The DNA of the CDR3 is TGTGCCAGCATCATGCCTGGCACCGGGGAGCTGTTTTTT.

This rearrangement joins TRBV18 to TRBJ2-5, with D unclear. Germline V gene lookup returns CDR1 KGHSH and CDR2 LQKENI. V lost 3 bases and J lost 6, with 11 bases in between. The CDR3 consists of 13 residues. Written as DNA, the CDR3 is TGTGCCAGCTCACCCTCACGACACCAGACCCAGTACTTC. Translation gives CASSPSRHQTQYF.

In DNA form, the CDR3 reads TGTGCCAGCAGTTCCCGGGACCCAGAGACCCAGTACTTC. It codes for CASSSRDPETQYF. The gene calls are TRBV6-2 or TRBV6-3 and TRBJ2-5; D could derive from TRBD1 or TRBD2 (5 bases each). In germline, CDR1 is MNHEY, CDR2 SVGEGT. This CDR3 spans 13 amino acids. V was trimmed by 4 bases and J by 4 bases, leaving 10 bases between them.

This chain links TRBV28 with TRBJ2-4; TRBD2 agrees at 12 bases. Germline loops: CDR1 MDHEN, CDR2 SYDVKM. The length of the CDR3 is 17 residues. With 4 bases clipped from V and 13 bases from J, the junction kept 17 bases outside the gene matches. The CDR3 is CASSSTSGGPSYNEQYF. In DNA, the CDR3 is TGTGCCAGCAGTTCTACTAGCGGGGGGCCCTCCTACAATGAGCAGTACTTC.

The chain uses TRBV20-1 and TRBJ1-6; 11 bases map to TRBD1. CDR1 and CDR2 (germline): DFQATT, SNEGSKA (reference sequence). The CDR3 has 15 residues. The CDR3 reads CNARTGGLRNSPLHF. The CDR3 region has the DNA TGCAATGCACGGACAGGGGGCCTCAGGAATTCACCCCTCCACTTT.

The genes are TRBV6-5 and TRBJ1-1, with D possibly being TRBD1 (6 bases). The V end was cut by 5 bases, the J end by 7 bases, with 11 bases between. This CDR3 region has 12 residues. Looked up from germline, CDR1 is MNHEY and CDR2 is SVGAGI. The CDR3 spells CASSPGTHEAFF. The CDR3 nucleotides are TGTGCCAGCAGTCCCGGGACACATGAAGCTTTCTTT.

This clonotype was recorded many times. The chain carries TRBV15 and TRBJ2-6; TRBD2 is a possible D gene (5 bases). CDR1 and CDR2 (germline): LNHNV, YYDKDF (reference sequence). Trimming removed 0 bases at V and 2 bases at J, with 8 bases between. The CDR3 length is 16 residues. The CDR3 here is CATSRDWRAGANVLTF. The CDR3 nucleotides are TGTGCCACCAGCAGAGATTGGCGGGCTGGGGCCAACGTCCTGACTTTC.

The chain recombines TRBV5-1 with TRBJ2-1, with TRBD1 matching 7 bases. CDR1 SGHRS and CDR2 YFSETQ come from the germline V gene. This CDR3 has 18 amino acids. V dropped 1 base and J dropped 2; count of bases not matched to a gene: 12. The CDR3 region is CASSLFISSQGTYNEQFF. CDR3 DNA: TGCGCCAGCAGCTTGTTTATATCCTCACAGGGGACCTACAATGAGCAGTTCTTC.